The 3 T cell receptor beta chains listed next were all sequenced from one sample in a study of lymphopenia after photon versus proton radiotherapy. TCRdb's table, derived via immunoSEQ multiplex PCR, lists solely in-frame clones and lacks some. The table shows under 20,000 clones, with around nine tenths occurring only once. The source was peripheral blood, collected from a patient treated with photon-based radiotherapy. The origin of the receptors is a man in his sixties with pancreatic cancer.

The CDR3 reads CASQGQSNEKLFF. CDR3 coding DNA: TGTGCCAGCCAGGGACAGTCTAATGAAAAACTGTTTTTT. The chain combines TRBV14 with TRBJ1-4, with TRBD1 identical over 7 bases. Per germline, CDR1 SGHDN and CDR2 FVKESK. V shed 8 bases, J shed 3 bases, and the junction held 3 bases outside the gene matches. The CDR3 is 13 residues long. The whole variable domain, filled in from reference TRBV14 and TRBJ1-4, reads EAGVTQFPSHSVIEKGQTVTLRCDPISGHDNLYWYRRVMGKEIKFLLHFVKESKQDESGMPNNRFLAERTGGTYSTLKVQPAELEDSGVYFCASQGQSNEKLFFGSGTQLSVL.

This clone appeared a single time. The chain combines TRBV7-2 with TRBJ1-3; possible D gene TRBD1, 5 bases. The CDR3 length is 18 residues. Germline CDR1 is SGHTA and CDR2 is FQGNSA. Deletions cut 5 bases from V and 0 bases from J, with 20 bases between. CDR3 nucleotide sequence: TGTGCCAGCAGCCCCCTGCCCCGCGGACACTCCTCTGGAAACACCATATATTTT. Encoded protein: CASSPLPRGHSSGNTIYF.

The chain carries TRBV6-5 and TRBJ1-6; D remains unclear. CDR1 is MNHEY and CDR2 is SVGAGI in the germline V gene. The CDR3 runs 15 residues. V was clipped by 4 bases and J by 0 bases, with 7 bases between them. CDR3 region: CASSLGNSYNSPLHF. The CDR3 DNA is TGTGCCAGCAGTTTGGGGAACTCCTATAATTCACCCCTCCACTTT.